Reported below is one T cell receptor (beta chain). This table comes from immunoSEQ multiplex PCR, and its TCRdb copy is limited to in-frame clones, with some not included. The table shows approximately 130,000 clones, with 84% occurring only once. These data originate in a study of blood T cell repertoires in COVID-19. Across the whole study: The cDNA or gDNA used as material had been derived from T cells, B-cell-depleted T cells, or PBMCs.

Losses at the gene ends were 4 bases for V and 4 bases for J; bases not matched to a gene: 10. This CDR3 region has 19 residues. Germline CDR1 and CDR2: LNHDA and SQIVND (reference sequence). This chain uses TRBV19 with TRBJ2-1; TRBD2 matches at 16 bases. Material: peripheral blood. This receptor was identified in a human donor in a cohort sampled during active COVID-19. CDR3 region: CASSRTDRGLAGGYNEQFF. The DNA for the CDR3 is TGTGCCAGTAGTAGGACCGACAGGGGACTAGCGGGGGGGTACAATGAGCAGTTCTTC.